The clone carrying this TCR beta chain came up once. Germline V gene sequence: CDR1 MDHEN, CDR2 SYDVKM. Trimming removed 1 base from V and 3 bases from J, with 4 bases in between. The CDR3 has 13 residues. The sample originates from a study of blood T cell repertoires in COVID-19. Turning to the study itself: PBMCs, B-cell-depleted T cells, or T cells were the source of the cDNA or gDNA that made up the material.

As originally analysed: Using reference gene primer amplification, nucleated cell counts were estimated. Profiled with immunoSEQ multiplex PCR; TCRdb holds only in-frame clones, not every one. V and J calls and clone size are copied from that table; D and trimming were computed from the DNA. The data contain under 200,000 clones, 80% to 90% of them singletons. This chain uses TRBV28 with TRBJ1-5; D is ambiguous. Source material: peripheral blood. The origin of this receptor is a man aged 55 to 69 with acute or convalescent COVID-19. The CDR3 DNA reads as TGTGCCAGCAGTTTATTAGTCAATCAGCCCCAGCATTTT. This gives the protein CASSLLVNQPQHF.